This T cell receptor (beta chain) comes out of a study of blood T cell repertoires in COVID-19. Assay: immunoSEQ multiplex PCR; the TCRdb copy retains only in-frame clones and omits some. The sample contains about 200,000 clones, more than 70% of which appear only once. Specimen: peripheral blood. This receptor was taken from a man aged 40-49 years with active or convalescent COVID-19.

The CDR3 sequence: CSVESPQGEQAFF. CDR3 sequence (DNA): TGCAGCGTTGAATCTCCCCAGGGGGAGCAAGCTTTCTTT. The V call is TRBV29-1, the J call TRBJ1-1; 7 bases are a match to TRBD1. CDR1 is SQVTM and CDR2 is ANQGSEA in the germline V gene. Trimming took 2 bases from V and 9 from J; bases not matched to a gene: 9. The CDR3 has 13 amino acids. Using reference TRBV29-1 and TRBJ1-1 for the parts outside the CDR3, the full variable domain is SAVISQKPSRDICQRGTSLTIQCQVDSQVTMMFWYRQQPGQSLTLIATANQGSEATYESGFVIDKFPISRPNLTFSTLTVSNMSPEDSSIYLCSVESPQGEQAFFGQGTRLTVV.